This T cell receptor (beta chain) was retrieved from a study of primary melanoma T cells and metastatic recurrence (dated by TCRdb to between 2020 and 2021). Looking at the study overall: The cohort was made up of roughly 180 primary melanomas of stage T2 to T4, with thickness greater than 1 mm. Histopathological grading of tumor-infiltrating lymphocytes was compared with the T-cell fraction derived from sequencing. Whether patient outcome could be predicted by T-cell fraction and T-cell repertoire clonality in primary melanoma tumors was the question this study put to the test. The T-cell fraction measured by TCR beta sequencing was compared against progression-free survival as the clinical outcome.

As encoded in the germline V gene (reference sequence), CDR1 is LNHDA while CDR2 is SQIVND. The CDR3 goes from the cysteine to the phenylalanine over 17 residues. Only CDR3 DNA is held: 51 bases, read in frame from base 1. V and J are trimmed by 5 bases and 4 bases, and the gene matches miss 8 bases of the junction. The library was made by the immunoSEQ multiplex PCR assay. High-throughput sequencing of the T-cell receptor beta chain was performed on primary melanoma tumor tissue. In the original analysis: Among the repertoire analyses were the distribution of insertions and deletions and the sharing of TCRB CDR3 between samples. The predictive value of the T-cell fraction was ranked against histopathological variables by a gradient-boosted model. Drawn from immuneACCESS, this table holds only the in-frame rearrangements with V and J called that TCRdb kept. Clones are partly lost; checked studies trace under half to an unresolved V gene and leave the rest unexplained. The DNA gave D and trimming, while V, J and clone size come from that table. The sample table contains some 3,100 clones; only one count was recorded for roughly four fifths of them. Roughly 21% of the sample is in the top ten clones.

Concerning this clone: No antigen is known for it. The input lacks base qualities; no much larger clone sits a single base away.

Patients had primary melanoma that had been surgically resected and was considered potentially curable but at risk of metastatic recurrence. Study-wide conclusions, independent of this receptor: Progression-free survival prediction was reportedly improved more by adding T-cell fraction to tumor thickness than by adding any other histopathological variable. Progression-free survival was reportedly predicted by the tumor T-cell fraction independently of thickness, ulceration, mitotic rate and age. A T-cell fraction greater than 20% appeared to be protective whatever the ulceration status, mitotic rate or nodal disease. An effective T-cell-mediated antitumor response in primary melanoma was framed by the authors only as a suggestion, not a demonstrated mechanism.

The chain is made from TRBV19 and TRBJ2-1; 13 junctional bases match TRBD2. This clonotype was sampled from a human donor with melanoma. Material: melanoma tumor tissue. The nucleotide sequence is given as TGTGCCAGTAGTCTGATACTAGCGGGAGGGAGTTACAATGAGCAGTTCTTC. This sequence encodes CASSLILAGGSYNEQFF. With the rest looked up from the reference TRBV19 and TRBJ2-1 genes rather than sequenced, the full variable domain is DGGITQSPKYLFRKEGQNVTLSCEQNLNHDAMYWYRQDPGQGLRLIYYSQIVNDFQKGDIAEGYSVSREKKESFPLTVTSAQKNPTAFYLCASSLILAGGSYNEQFFGPGTRLTVL.